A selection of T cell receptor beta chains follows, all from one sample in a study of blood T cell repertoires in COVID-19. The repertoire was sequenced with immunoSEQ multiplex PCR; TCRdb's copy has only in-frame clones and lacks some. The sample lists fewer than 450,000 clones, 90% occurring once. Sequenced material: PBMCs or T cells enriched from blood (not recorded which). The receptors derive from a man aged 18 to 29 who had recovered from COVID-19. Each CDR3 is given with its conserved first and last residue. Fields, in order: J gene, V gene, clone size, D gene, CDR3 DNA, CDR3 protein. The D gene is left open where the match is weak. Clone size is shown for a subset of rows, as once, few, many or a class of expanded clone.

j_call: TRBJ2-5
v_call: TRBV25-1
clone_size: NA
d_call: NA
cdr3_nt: TGTGCCAGCAGTGATCTGCGTGCCTACCTCGAGGAGACCCAGTACTTC
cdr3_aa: CASSDLRAYLEETQYF

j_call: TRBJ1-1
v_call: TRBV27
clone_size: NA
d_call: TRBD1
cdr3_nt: TGTGCCAGCAGTTTATCCCCAGGGGGCCCGTTCATGAACACTGAAGCTTTCTTT
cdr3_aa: CASSLSPGGPFMNTEAFF

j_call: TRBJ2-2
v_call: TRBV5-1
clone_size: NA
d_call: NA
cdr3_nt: TGCGCCAGCAGCTCTTGGACCGGGGGCACCGGGGAGCTGTTTTTT
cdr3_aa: CASSSWTGGTGELFF

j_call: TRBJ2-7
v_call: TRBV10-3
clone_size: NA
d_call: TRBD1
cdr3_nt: TGTGCCACGGGAACAGGGGGTGGAGGCGAGCAGTACTTC
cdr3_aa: CATGTGGGGEQYF

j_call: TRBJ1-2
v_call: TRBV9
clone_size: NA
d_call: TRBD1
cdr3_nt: TGTGCCAGCAGCGTAGTTGGGACAGGGTCTGGCTACACCTTC
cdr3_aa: CASSVVGTGSGYTF

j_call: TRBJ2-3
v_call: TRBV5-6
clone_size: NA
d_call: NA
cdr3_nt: TGTGCCAGCAGCCACTCGTCCAGGGGAATGAATACGCAGTATTTT
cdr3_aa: CASSHSSRGMNTQYF

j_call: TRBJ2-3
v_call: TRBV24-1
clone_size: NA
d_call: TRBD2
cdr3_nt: TGTGCCACCAGTGAGGGGAGCGGGAGGGGAGGAGATACGCAGTATTTT
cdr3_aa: CATSEGSGRGGDTQYF

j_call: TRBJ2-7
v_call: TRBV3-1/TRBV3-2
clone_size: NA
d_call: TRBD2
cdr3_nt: TGTGCCAGTGGACTAGCGGAGTCCTACGAGCAGTACTTC
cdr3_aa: CASGLAESYEQYF

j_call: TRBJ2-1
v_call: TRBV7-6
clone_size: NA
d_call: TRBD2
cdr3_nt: TGTGCCAGCAGCTTACTAGCGGGGGGGCCCGACAATGAGCAGTTCTTC
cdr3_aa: CASSLLAGGPDNEQFF

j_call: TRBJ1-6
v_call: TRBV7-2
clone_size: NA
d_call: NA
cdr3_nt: TGTGCCAGCAGCTGGGACGTGAGGGCGGGATATCGGTCACCCCTCCACTTT
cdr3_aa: CASSWDVRAGYRSPLHF

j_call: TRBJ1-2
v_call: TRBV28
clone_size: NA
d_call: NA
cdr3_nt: TGTGCCAGCCTCGGGGTCATTGGCTACACCTTC
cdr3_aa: CASLGVIGYTF

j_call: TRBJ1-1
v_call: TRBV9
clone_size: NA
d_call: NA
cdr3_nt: TGTGCCAGCAGCGCCACCCTACGGGGGGCAGCTTTCTTT
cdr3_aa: CASSATLRGAAFF

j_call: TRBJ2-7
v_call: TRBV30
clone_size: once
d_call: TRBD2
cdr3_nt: TGTGCCTGTTCCTCAGGACTAGCGGGAGCGGGGCAGTACTTC
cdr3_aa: CACSSGLAGAGQYF

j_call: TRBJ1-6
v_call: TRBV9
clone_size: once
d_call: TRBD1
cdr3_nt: TGTGCCAGCAGCCCCGGACAGGGGGCGAATTCACCCCTCCACTTT
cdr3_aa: CASSPGQGANSPLHF

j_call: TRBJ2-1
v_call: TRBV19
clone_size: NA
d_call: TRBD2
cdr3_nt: TGTGCCAGTAGTATTGCGGGGGGACACAATGAGCAGTTCTTC
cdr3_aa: CASSIAGGHNEQFF

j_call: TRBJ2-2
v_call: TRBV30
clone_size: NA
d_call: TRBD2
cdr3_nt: TGTGCCTGGAGCCGACTAGCGGGAGACGGGGAGCTGTTTTTT
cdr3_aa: CAWSRLAGDGELFF

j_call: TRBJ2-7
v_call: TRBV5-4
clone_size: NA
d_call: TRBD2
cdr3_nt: TGTGCCAGCAGCTTCCGGGAGGCCTACGAGCAGTACTTC
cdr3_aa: CASSFREAYEQYF

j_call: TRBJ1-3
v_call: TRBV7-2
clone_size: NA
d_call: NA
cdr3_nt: TGTGCCAGCAGCTTAGGGGCAACTGGAAACACCATATATTTT
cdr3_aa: CASSLGATGNTIYF

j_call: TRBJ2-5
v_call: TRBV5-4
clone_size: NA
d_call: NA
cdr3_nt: TGTGCCAGCAGCCCCACGCTAGTTACGAAGGAGACCCAGTACTTC
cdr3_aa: CASSPTLVTKETQYF

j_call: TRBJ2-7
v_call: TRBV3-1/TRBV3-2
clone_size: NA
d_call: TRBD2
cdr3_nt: TGTGCCAGCAGCCAGGGACTAGCGTTAGCCGAGCAGTACTTC
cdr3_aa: CASSQGLALAEQYF

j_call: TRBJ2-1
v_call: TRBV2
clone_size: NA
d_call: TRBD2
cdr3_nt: TGTGCCAGCAGTGGTAGCGGGAGTGCCTACAATGAGCAGTTCTTC
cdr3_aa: CASSGSGSAYNEQFF

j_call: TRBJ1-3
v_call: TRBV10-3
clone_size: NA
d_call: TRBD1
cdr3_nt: TGTGCCATCAAGGGCGCGCTGACAGGGGCTGGAAACACCATATATTTT
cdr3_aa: CAIKGALTGAGNTIYF

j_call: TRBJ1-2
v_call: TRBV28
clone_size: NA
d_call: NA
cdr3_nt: TGTGCCAGCACTGCAGGGTCTAACTATGGCTACACCTTC
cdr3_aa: CASTAGSNYGYTF

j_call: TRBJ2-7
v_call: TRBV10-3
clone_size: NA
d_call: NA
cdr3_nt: TGTGCCATCAGTGAGTCGGGGAGGTCAGCCTACGAGCAGTACTTC
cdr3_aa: CAISESGRSAYEQYF

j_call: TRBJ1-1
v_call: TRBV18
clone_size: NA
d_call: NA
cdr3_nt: TGTGCCAGCTCACCCGCCGACCCGGGGTACACTGAAGCTTTCTTT
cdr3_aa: CASSPADPGYTEAFF

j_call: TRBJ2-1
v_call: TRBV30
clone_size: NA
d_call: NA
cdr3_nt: TGTGCCTGGAGGGGTCCGGGAGACGATGAGCAGTTCTTC
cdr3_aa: CAWRGPGDDEQFF

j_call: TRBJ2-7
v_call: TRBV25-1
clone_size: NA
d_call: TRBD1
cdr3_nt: TGTGCCAGCAGTGAAGCGGGACAGGGTAGGTACGAGCAGTACTTC
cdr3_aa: CASSEAGQGRYEQYF

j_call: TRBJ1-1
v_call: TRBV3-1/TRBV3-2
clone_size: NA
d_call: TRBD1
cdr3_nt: TGTGCCAGCGGATCAGGGGGCTTCGCTGAAGCTTTCTTT
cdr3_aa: CASGSGGFAEAFF

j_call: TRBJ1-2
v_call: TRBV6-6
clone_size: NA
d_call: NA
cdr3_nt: TGTGCCAGCAGCTCCCAGGTTGGCTACACCTTC
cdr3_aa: CASSSQVGYTF

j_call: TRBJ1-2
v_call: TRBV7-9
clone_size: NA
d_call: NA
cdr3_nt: TGTGCCAGCAGTCTACAGGAGAACTATGGCTACACCTTC
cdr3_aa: CASSLQENYGYTF

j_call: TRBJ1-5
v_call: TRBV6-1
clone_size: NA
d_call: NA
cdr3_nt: TGTGCCAGCAGTGAAAGGACACCTAGCAATCAGCCCCAGCATTTT
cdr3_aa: CASSERTPSNQPQHF

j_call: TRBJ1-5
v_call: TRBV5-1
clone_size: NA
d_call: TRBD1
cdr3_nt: TGCGCCAGCAGCCCAGACGGGGACAGTAGCAATCAGCCCCAGCATTTT
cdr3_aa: CASSPDGDSSNQPQHF

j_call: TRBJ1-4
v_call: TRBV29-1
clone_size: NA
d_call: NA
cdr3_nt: TGCAGCGTTGTTCGGGGGGGAAATGAAAAACTGTTTTTT
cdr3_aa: CSVVRGGNEKLFF

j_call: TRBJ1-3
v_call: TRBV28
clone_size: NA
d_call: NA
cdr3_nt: TGTGCCAGCAGTTCGCCCAGTGACACCATATATTTT
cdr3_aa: CASSSPSDTIYF

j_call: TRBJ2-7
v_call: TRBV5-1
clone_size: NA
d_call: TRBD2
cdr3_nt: TGCGCCAGCATAAACGCAGGGAGGGCCGAGCAGTACTTC
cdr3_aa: CASINAGRAEQYF

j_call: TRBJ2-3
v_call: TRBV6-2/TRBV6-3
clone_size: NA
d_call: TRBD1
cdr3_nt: TGTGCCAGCAGCCGCGGGACAGGGACTACAGATACGCAGTATTTT
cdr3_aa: CASSRGTGTTDTQYF

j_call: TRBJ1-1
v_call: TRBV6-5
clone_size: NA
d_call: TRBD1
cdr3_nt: TGTGCCAGCAGAGGGACAGGGGTGACTGAAGCTTTCTTT
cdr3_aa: CASRGTGVTEAFF

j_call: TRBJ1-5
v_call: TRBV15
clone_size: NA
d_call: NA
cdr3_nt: TGTGCCACCAGCAGAGGAGGGGAGGCAAGCAATCAGCCCCAGCATTTT
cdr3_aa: CATSRGGEASNQPQHF

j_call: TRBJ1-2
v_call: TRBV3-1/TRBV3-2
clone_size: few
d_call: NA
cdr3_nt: TGTGCCAGCAAAAGCGGGCGGGGTGCATATGGCTACACCTTC
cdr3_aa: CASKSGRGAYGYTF

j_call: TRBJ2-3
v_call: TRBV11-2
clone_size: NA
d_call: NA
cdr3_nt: TGTGCCAGCAGCTTTAGTGAAGATACGCAGTATTTT
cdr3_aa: CASSFSEDTQYF

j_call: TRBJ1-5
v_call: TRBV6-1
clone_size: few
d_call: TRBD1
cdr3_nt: TGTGCCAGCAGTGTTTGGGACAGGACGCCCTATAGCAATCAGCCCCAGCATTTT
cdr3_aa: CASSVWDRTPYSNQPQHF

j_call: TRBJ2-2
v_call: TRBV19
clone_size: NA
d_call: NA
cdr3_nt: TGTGCCAGTAGTATTCGGGAATCTAAGACCGGGGAGCTGTTTTTT
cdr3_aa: CASSIRESKTGELFF

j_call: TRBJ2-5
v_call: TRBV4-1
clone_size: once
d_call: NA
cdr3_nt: TGCGCCAGCAGCCAGCATGGGGGCGCGGAGACCCAGTACTTC
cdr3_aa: CASSQHGGAETQYF

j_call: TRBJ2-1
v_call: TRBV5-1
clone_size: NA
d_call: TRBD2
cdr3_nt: TGCGCCAGCAGCTTGGGGGCACTAGCGGGACCGAACAATGAGCAGTTCTTC
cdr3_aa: CASSLGALAGPNNEQFF

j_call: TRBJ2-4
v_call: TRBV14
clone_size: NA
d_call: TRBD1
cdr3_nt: TGTGCCAGCAGCTCACGACAGGGCGCGAACATTCAGTACTTC
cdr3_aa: CASSSRQGANIQYF

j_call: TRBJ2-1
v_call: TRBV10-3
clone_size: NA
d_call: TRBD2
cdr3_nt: TGTGCCATCAGTGCGGGGCTAGCGGGAGCCAACTCCTACAATGAGCAGTTCTTC
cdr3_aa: CAISAGLAGANSYNEQFF

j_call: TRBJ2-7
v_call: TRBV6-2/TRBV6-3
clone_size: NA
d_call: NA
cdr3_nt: TGTGCCAGCAGTTACGTCCAGGGTTCCTACGAGCAGTACTTC
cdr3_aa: CASSYVQGSYEQYF

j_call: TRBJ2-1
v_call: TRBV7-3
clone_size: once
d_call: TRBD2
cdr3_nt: TGTGCCAGCAGCACGACGGGACTAGCGGACCCTTTCGGTGAGCAGTTCTTC
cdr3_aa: CASSTTGLADPFGEQFF

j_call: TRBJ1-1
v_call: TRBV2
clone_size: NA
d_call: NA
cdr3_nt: TGTGCCAGCAGCCCGGCAGGGTTGCGGGCTTTCTTT
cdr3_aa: CASSPAGLRAFF

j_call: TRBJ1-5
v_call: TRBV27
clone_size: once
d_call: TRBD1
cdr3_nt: TGTGCCAGCAGTTCTCGACAGGGGGGACAGCCCCAGCATTTT
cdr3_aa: CASSSRQGGQPQHF

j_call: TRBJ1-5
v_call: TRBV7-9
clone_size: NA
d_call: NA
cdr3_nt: TGTGCCAGCAGCTTAGAGCTGAGCAATCAGCCCCAGCATTTT
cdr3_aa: CASSLELSNQPQHF

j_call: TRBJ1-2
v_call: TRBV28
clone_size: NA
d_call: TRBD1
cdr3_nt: TGTGCCAGCAGCCTCGGGACAGGGGGCTTCTATGGCTACACCTTC
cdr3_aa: CASSLGTGGFYGYTF

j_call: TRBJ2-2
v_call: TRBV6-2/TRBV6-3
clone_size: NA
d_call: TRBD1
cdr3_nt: TGTGCCAGCAGTTTCAGACAGGGATATGTGGCCGGGGAGCTGTTTTTT
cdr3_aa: CASSFRQGYVAGELFF

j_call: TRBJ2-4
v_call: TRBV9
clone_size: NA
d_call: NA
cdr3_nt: TGTGCCAGCAGCGTAGCTCTCGGCGACGGGACTGAAGCCAAAAACATTCAGTACTTC
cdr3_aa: CASSVALGDGTEAKNIQYF

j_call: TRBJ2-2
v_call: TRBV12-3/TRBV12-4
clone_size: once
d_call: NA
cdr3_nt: TGTGCCAGCAGATTCAGCGGGGAGCTGTTTTTT
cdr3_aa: CASRFSGELFF

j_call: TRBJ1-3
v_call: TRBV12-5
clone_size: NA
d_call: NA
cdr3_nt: TGTGCTAGTGGTTCCGCCGGGAAGGTAAACACCATATATTTT
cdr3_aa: CASGSAGKVNTIYF

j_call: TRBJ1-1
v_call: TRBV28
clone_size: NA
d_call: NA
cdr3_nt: TGTGCCAGCAACCGCCCCACCTCAGGCAGGGGAAATACTGAAGCTTTCTTT
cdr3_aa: CASNRPTSGRGNTEAFF

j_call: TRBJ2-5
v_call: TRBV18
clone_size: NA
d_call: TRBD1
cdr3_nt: TGTGCCAGCTCCACGACAGGGGAAGAGACCCAGTACTTC
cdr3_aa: CASSTTGEETQYF

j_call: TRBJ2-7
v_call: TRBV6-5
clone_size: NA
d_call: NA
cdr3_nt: TGTGCCAGCAGCCCCATTCCGGGAAACGGCGAGCAGTACTTC
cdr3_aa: CASSPIPGNGEQYF